These T cell receptor beta chains were read from a single sample in a study of regulatory T cells in long-lasting Graves disease. TCRdb fed the multiplex PCR reads into MiXCR, producing one record per CDR3 protein. The sample holds roughly 350,000 distinct CDR3 sequences; around 15% are singletons and the top ten take 25% to 30%. In addition, the sample was reused for a study of T cells in Graves' hyperthyroidism and ophthalmopathy.

The sequencing used peripheral blood mononuclear cells (PBMCs), collected at new diagnosis, from a patient treated with antithyroid drugs. The receptors were sampled from a man aged 35 to 55 with Graves disease. The CDR3 runs from the conserved cysteine through the conserved F or W. The D gene is left open where the match is weak. Expanded clones get a size class; other rows say once, few or many, or leave the size out.

cdr3_aa cdr3_nt v_call clone_size d_call j_call
CASSLISRLAGGRDEQFF TGTGCCAGCAGCTTGATATCACGCTTAGCGGGGGGGCGGGATGAGCAGTTCTTC TRBV7-2 many TRBD2 TRBJ2-1
CASSTAGLSYEQYF TGTGCCAGCAGCACAGCGGGGCTTTCCTACGAGCAGTACTTC TRBV11-2 many TRBD2 TRBJ2-7
CASSLGGASNEKLFF TGTGCCAGCAGTTTAGGAGGGGCCTCAAATGAAAAACTGTTTTTT TRBV28 many - TRBJ1-4
CAISESRAGETQYF TGTGCCATCAGTGAGTCGAGGGCAGGGGAGACCCAGTACTTC TRBV10-3 many - TRBJ2-5
CASSPVRNLGTQYF TGTGCCAGCAGCCCGGTCCGGAATCTAGGGACCCAGTACTTC TRBV7-2 many - TRBJ2-5
CASSPGTGGPGEKLFF TGTGCCAGCAGCCCCGGGACAGGGGGCCCCGGGGAAAAACTGTTTTTT TRBV5-1 - TRBD1 TRBJ1-4
CASSYLRPYNEQFF TGTGCCAGCAGTTACCTTCGCCCTTACAATGAGCAGTTCTTC TRBV6-5 many - TRBJ2-1
CASSLTAGGFYNEQFF TGTGCCAGCAGCTTAACAGCGGGGGGGTTCTACAATGAGCAGTTCTTC TRBV7-3 many TRBD2 TRBJ2-1
CASSYRGNFLGGYTF TGTGCCAGCAGCTACAGGGGGAACTTTCTGGGTGGCTACACCTTC TRBV3-1 many TRBD1 TRBJ1-2
CASGLRRGVNTEAFF TGTGCTAGTGGTTTGCGCAGGGGGGTGAACACTGAAGCTTTCTTT TRBV12-5 few TRBD1 TRBJ1-1
CASRTEQGVGTEAFF TGTGCCAGCAGAACCGAGCAGGGGGTAGGCACTGAAGCTTTCTTT TRBV6-1 many TRBD1 TRBJ1-1
CASSLVSRGALAFF TGTGCCAGCAGCTTAGTCTCGCGGGGGGCCCTAGCTTTCTTT TRBV11-2 many - TRBJ1-1
CSAKRGGGDEQYF TGCAGTGCTAAAAGAGGGGGCGGGGACGAGCAGTACTTC TRBV20-1 - - TRBJ2-7
CATSRDRLGSQPQHF TGTGCCACCAGCAGAGATCGCCTTGGGAGCCAGCCCCAGCATTTT TRBV15 many - TRBJ1-5
CASNRGAAKDTQYF TGTGCCAGCAATCGAGGGGCAGCGAAGGATACGCAGTATTTT TRBV9 few - TRBJ2-3
CASRTQGSRETQYF TGTGCCAGCAGAACACAGGGATCCAGGGAGACCCAGTACTTC TRBV2 many - TRBJ2-5
CASSLAGQGEKLFF TGCGCCAGCAGCTTGGCGGGACAGGGGGAAAAACTGTTTTTT TRBV5-1 many TRBD1 TRBJ1-4
CSVRVAGANVLTF TGCAGCGTCAGGGTGGCTGGGGCCAACGTCCTGACTTTC TRBV20-1 few - TRBJ2-6
CASSVSPGLPLGELFF TGTGCCAGCAGCGTCTCCCCCGGACTACCACTCGGGGAGCTGTTTTTT TRBV9 - - TRBJ2-2
CASGQGGNEQFF TGTGCCAGCGGACAGGGAGGGAATGAGCAGTTCTTC TRBV12-3/TRBV12-4 - - TRBJ2-1
CATSDLGFAKELETQYF TGTGCCACCAGTGATTTAGGGTTCGCTAAGGAGCTAGAGACCCAGTACTTC TRBV24-1 many - TRBJ2-5
CASSQDLWGRVRETQYF TGCGCCAGCAGCCAAGATCTCTGGGGGCGAGTCAGGGAGACCCAGTACTTC TRBV4-1 - - TRBJ2-5
CASSLTGVANTGELFF TGTGCCAGCAGCTTAACCGGAGTGGCGAACACCGGGGAGCTGTTTTTT TRBV7-3 few - TRBJ2-2
CASSAGGPTDTQYF TGCGCCAGCAGCGCCGGGGGTCCCACAGATACGCAGTATTTT TRBV5-1 - - TRBJ2-3
CRVRSGGAYEQYF TGCAGAGTCAGATCGGGTGGTGCCTACGAGCAGTACTTC TRBV20-1 many - TRBJ2-7
CSAGVWGMGHNEQFF TGCAGTGCTGGGGTCTGGGGTATGGGGCACAATGAGCAGTTCTTC TRBV20-1 many - TRBJ2-1
CASAFTGRTQYF TGTGCCAGCGCCTTTACAGGGAGAACGCAGTATTTT TRBV28 - - TRBJ2-3
CASSLTGGVIQYF TGTGCCAGCAGTTTAACAGGGGGTGTCATTCAGTACTTC TRBV27 - TRBD1 TRBJ2-4
CAIKGYNSPLHF TGTGCCATCAAGGGCTATAATTCACCCCTCCACTTT TRBV10-3 few - TRBJ1-6
CASNQGSGGAEDTQYF TGCGCCAGCAACCAAGGGAGCGGGGGGGCAGAGGATACGCAGTATTTT TRBV4-3 few TRBD2 TRBJ2-3
CASSQEQGGMDTQYF TGCGCCAGCAGCCAAGAACAGGGGGGGATGGATACGCAGTATTTT TRBV4-1 few - TRBJ2-3
CASSVGKSGGAGNEQFF TGTGCCAGCAGCGTAGGTAAAAGCGGGGGGGCGGGTAATGAGCAGTTCTTC TRBV9 - TRBD2 TRBJ2-1
CASSINRDNEQFF TGTGCCAGCAGCATTAACAGGGATAATGAGCAGTTCTTC TRBV7-3 many - TRBJ2-1
CASSPVPHTEAFF TGCGCCAGCAGCCCGGTGCCACACACTGAAGCTTTCTTT TRBV9 many - TRBJ1-1
CASSLAPYSYEQYF TGTGCCAGCAGCTTAGCGCCCTACTCCTACGAGCAGTACTTC TRBV7-9 few - TRBJ2-7
CASSYSIIGNYGYTF TGTGCCAGCAGTTACTCGATTATAGGGAACTATGGCTACACCTTC TRBV6-5 few - TRBJ1-2
CAWSVVSYEQYF TGTGCCTGGAGTGTAGTCTCCTACGAGCAGTACTTC TRBV30 many - TRBJ2-7
CATSVQEGYGYTF TGTGCCACCAGTGTCCAGGAGGGCTATGGCTACACCTTC TRBV24-1 - - TRBJ1-2
CASSSWARTGHNSPLHF TGTGCCAGCAGTTCCTGGGCCCGGACAGGCCATAATTCACCCCTCCACTTT TRBV12-3/TRBV12-4 - TRBD1 TRBJ1-6
CSARAGFFYGYTF TGCAGTGCTAGAGCAGGGTTTTTCTATGGCTACACCTTC TRBV20-1 many - TRBJ1-2
CASTRGVTYEQYF TGTGCCAGCACTCGGGGGGTTACCTACGAGCAGTACTTC TRBV28 many TRBD2 TRBJ2-7
CASRRQGDTEAFF TGTGCCAGCAGAAGACAGGGCGACACTGAAGCTTTCTTT TRBV6-1 many TRBD1 TRBJ1-1
CASSQDNYEQYF TGCGCCAGCAGCCAGGACAACTACGAGCAGTACTTC TRBV5-1 many - TRBJ2-7
CASSYSPTGHSGNTIYF TGTGCCAGCAGTTATTCCCCTACCGGACACAGTGGAAACACCATATATTTT TRBV6-4 many - TRBJ1-3
CASSPRQANTEAFF TGTGCCAGCTCACCCAGACAGGCGAACACTGAAGCTTTCTTT TRBV18 many - TRBJ1-1
CASSHFGGLRNTEAFF TGTGCCAGCAGTCACTTTGGGGGGCTGAGGAACACTGAAGCTTTCTTT TRBV6-2/TRBV6-3 few - TRBJ1-1
CASSPTSGGAADTQYF TGTGCCAGCAGTCCCACTAGCGGGGGGGCCGCAGATACGCAGTATTTT TRBV6-4 few TRBD2 TRBJ2-3
CASSAGFSGNTIYF TGTGCCAGCAGTGCAGGGTTCTCTGGAAACACCATATATTTT TRBV2 - - TRBJ1-3
CSVEGRRYNEQFF TGCAGCGTTGAGGGCAGACGATACAATGAGCAGTTCTTC TRBV29-1 many - TRBJ2-1
CASSPDAYEKLFF TGTGCCAGCTCACCGGACGCCTATGAAAAACTGTTTTTT TRBV18 many - TRBJ1-4